This T cell receptor beta chain was captured by sequencing in a study of blood T cell repertoires in COVID-19. At the level of the study: The origin of the acute and convalescent COVID-19 samples was the United States, Italy and Spain.

As processed by the authors: It was from reference gene primer amplification that nucleated cell counts were estimated. Sequencing used immunoSEQ multiplex PCR; TCRdb keeps in-frame clones, though not all of them. V and J calls and clone size follow that table, whereas D and trimming were derived from the DNA. The table shows fewer than 450,000 clones, with about 89% occurring only once. V gave up 5 bases and J gave up 7 bases; unmatched junction bases: 11. The CDR3 loop spans 15 amino acids. Per the germline V gene, CDR1 is MNHEY and CDR2 is SMNVEV (reference sequence). The chain couples TRBV27 to TRBJ2-3, with 8 positions matching TRBD1. The material sequenced was peripheral blood. This receptor was obtained from a woman in her forties or fifties with COVID-19, enrolled during active disease. The CDR3 DNA reads as TGTGCCAGCAGTCTTGACAGGGGTCGGACATATACGCAGTATTTT. Its protein is CASSLDRGRTYTQYF.